This T cell receptor beta chain was sequenced during a study of T cell responses to AZD1222 COVID-19 vaccine. Whole-study findings and limits: Recipients of two AZD1222 doses showed rising Spike-specific TCR breadth and depth.

As for this clone: Antigen specificity is unknown.

The germline V gene has CDR1 MDHEN and CDR2 SYDVKM. Trimming took 7 bases from V and 5 from J, leaving 8 bases between them. The CDR3 runs 11 residues. Libraries were prepared by immunoSEQ multiplex PCR; TCRdb keeps only in-frame clonotypes and omits some of them. The table includes 150,000 to 200,000 clones, 92% detected once. The sequencing used peripheral blood, collected 28 days after the second AZD1222 dose. The clonotype was recovered from an adult who received the AZD1222 COVID-19 vaccine. This sequence joins TRBV28 and TRBJ1-2; no definite D call. This CDR3 is CASIDGYGYTF. The CDR3 DNA is TGTGCCAGCATCGACGGATATGGCTACACCTTC.